The clone carrying this TCR beta chain was seen a few times. Method: immunoSEQ multiplex PCR; TCRdb's copy keeps in-frame clones and lacks some. The sample yields 50,000 to 70,000 clones, around 85% seen once. The sampling schedule covered blood at baseline, cycle 4 day 1, and cycle 7 day 1. The entry originates in a study of OX40 agonist ivuxolimab in advanced cancers. The sequence came from an adult with an advanced solid tumor such as melanoma, head and neck, liver or kidney cancer. The input for sequencing was CD4+ or CD8+ T cells sorted from blood, taken in a trial of the OX40 agonist ivuxolimab.

CDR3 in amino acids: CASSAAGYTF. Written as DNA, the CDR3 is TGTGCCAGCAGTGCCGCGGGCTACACCTTC. The chain employs TRBV28 and TRBJ1-2; D gene unclear. This CDR3 has 10 amino acids. Between the trimmed V and J ends, which lost 5 bases and 8 bases, there was a span of 6 bases. CDR1 is MDHEN, CDR2 SYDVKM, per germline.